These 18 T cell receptor beta chains originate from one sample sequenced in a study of T cell responses to AZD1222 COVID-19 vaccine. Some clones are missing from TCRdb's copy, which holds only in-frame ones; the method was immunoSEQ multiplex PCR. Seen here are 65,000 to 85,000 clones, around 85% observed once, and the top ten hold about 9.4%. The specimen was peripheral blood, collected 28 days after the second AZD1222 dose. The source is an adult who received the AZD1222 COVID-19 vaccine.

The rearrangement links TRBV5-4 to TRBJ2-7, with 7 bases fitting TRBD2. Germline V gene sequence: CDR1 SGHNT, CDR2 YYREEE (reference sequence). The CDR3 extends over 20 amino acids. The V and J ends lost 0 bases and 6 bases, in that order; junction bases with no gene match: 24. The CDR3 reads CASSLEAEQAPGLKAGEQYF. The CDR3 DNA is TGTGCCAGCAGCTTGGAGGCCGAGCAGGCGCCGGGACTAAAGGCAGGCGAGCAGTACTTC.

The genes are TRBV28 and TRBJ1-5, with D possibly TRBD1 on 5 matching bases. Looked up from germline, CDR1 is MDHEN and CDR2 is SYDVKM. The CDR3 is 16 residues long. V was trimmed by 6 bases and J by 0 bases, leaving 15 bases between them. CDR3 nucleotides: TGTGCCAGCAGAAGCGACAGCGATTATAGCAATCAGCCCCAGCATTTT. Translating it yields CASRSDSDYSNQPQHF.

The rearrangement uses TRBV10-3 and TRBJ2-3; D is uncertain. Per the germline V gene, CDR1 is ENHRY and CDR2 is SYGVKD. Trimming pared 4 bases from V and 5 bases from J, leaving 13 bases between. This CDR3 is built from 14 residues. The CDR3 spells CAISGLQFGDTQYF. The CDR3 DNA reads as TGTGCCATCAGTGGCTTACAGTTCGGAGATACGCAGTATTTT.

This chain connects TRBV6-6 to TRBJ2-5; no clear D gene. The V gene's germline CDR1 is MNHNY and CDR2 SVGAGI (reference sequence). CDR3 length: 11 residues. V was trimmed by 2 bases and J by 5 bases, leaving 3 bases between them. The CDR3 loop reads CASSYVETQYF. CDR3 nucleotides: TGTGCCAGCAGTTACGTGGAGACCCAGTACTTC.

V is TRBV7-2 and J is TRBJ1-2, with 8 bases that match TRBD1. With V trimmed by 1 base and J by 5 bases, 6 bases remained unmatched. From germline, CDR1 is SGHTA and CDR2 FQGNSA. CDR3 length: 15 amino acids. The CDR3 DNA sequence: TGTGCCAGCAGCTTAGGGGGACAGGCTACTTATGGCTACACCTTC. Translation gives CASSLGGQATYGYTF.

By sample fraction, this clone is medium-sized. The chain uses TRBV7-2 and TRBJ1-1, with 8 positions matching TRBD1. Trimming at V came to 2 bases and at J to 4 bases, leaving 0 bases not matched to a gene. The CDR3 is made up of 13 amino acids. CDR1 SGHTA and CDR2 FQGNSA come from the germline V gene. The CDR3 region has the DNA TGTGCCAGCAGCTTAACAGGGGGCACTGAAGCTTTCTTT. It is translated as CASSLTGGTEAFF.

The rearrangement joins TRBV9 to TRBJ1-1; D unresolved. V dropped 0 bases and J dropped 5 bases, with 8 bases sitting between them. Germline CDR1 and CDR2: SGDLS and YYNGEE. The CDR3 is 13 amino acids. The CDR3 region is CASSVAGKTEAFF. The CDR3, as DNA: TGTGCCAGCAGCGTAGCAGGTAAGACTGAAGCTTTCTTT.

The rearrangement joins TRBV3-1 (or the pseudogene TRBV3-2) to TRBJ2-3; possibly TRBD1 or TRBD2 for D (5 bases each). The CDR3 extends over 14 amino acids. Trimming left V 10 bases short and J 0 bases short, with 14 bases between. Per germline, CDR1 LGHDT and CDR2 YNNKEL (reference sequence). The CDR3 here is CATGRGSSTDTQYF. The CDR3 nucleotides are TGTGCCACAGGACGGGGCAGTAGCACAGATACGCAGTATTTT.

In this sample, this clone turned up once. The rearrangement uses TRBV20-1 and TRBJ2-1; tentatively, D is TRBD2 (6 bases). CDR1 DFQATT and CDR2 SNEGSKA come from the germline V gene (reference sequence). This CDR3 is 11 amino acids long. Trimming pared 7 bases from V and 9 bases from J, leaving 13 bases between. The CDR3 bases are TGCAGTGTTACGCAGGGACTTGAGCAGTTCTTC. Its translation is CSVTQGLEQFF.

The chain couples TRBV28 to TRBJ2-1; 9 bases fit TRBD1. The J segment lost 1 base and the V segment lost 8 bases, leaving 3 bases of the junction unmatched. The V gene's germline CDR1 is MDHEN and CDR2 SYDVKM. The CDR3 loop spans 14 amino acids. CDR3 protein: CASQQGASYNEQFF. In nucleotides, the CDR3 is TGTGCCAGCCAACAGGGGGCATCCTACAATGAGCAGTTCTTC.

This clone came up once. This sequence joins TRBV28 and TRBJ2-3; D gene uncertain. CDR1 is MDHEN, CDR2 SYDVKM, per germline. V lost 4 bases and J 0 bases, leaving 14 bases between the germline ends. This CDR3 spans 16 amino acids. The CDR3 bases are TGTGCCAGCAGTTCACTCAGCCAGGTTAGCACAGATACGCAGTATTTT. This translates into CASSSLSQVSTDTQYF.

V usage is TRBV7-2 and J usage is TRBJ2-5, with a possible D match to TRBD1 (6 bases). CDR3 length: 14 residues. CDR1 SGHTA and CDR2 FQGNSA come from the germline V gene. Trimming took off 5 bases at V and 5 bases at J, with 15 bases between the two ends. The CDR3 DNA sequence: TGTGCCAGCAGCAGGACAGTTAATGTGGAGACCCAGTACTTC. Translation gives CASSRTVNVETQYF.

The V and J genes are TRBV5-4 and TRBJ2-1, with a tentative D call TRBD2 (5 bases). Germline-derived CDR1 and CDR2 are SGHNT and YYREEE (reference sequence). V was cut by 1 base and J by 0 bases, with 20 bases left in between. The CDR3 has 19 residues. The CDR3 sequence: CASSLYLSFLGSSYNEQFF. The CDR3 bases are TGTGCCAGCAGCTTGTATTTATCATTTTTGGGGAGCTCCTACAATGAGCAGTTCTTC.

The chain uses TRBV5-1 and TRBJ2-2, with 7 bases that match TRBD1. Germline values: CDR1 SGHRS, CDR2 YFSETQ. The ends lost 0 bases at V and 3 bases at J; junction bases unmatched: 2. The CDR3 sequence is 15 residues long. As DNA, the CDR3 is TGCGCCAGCAGCTTGGGAGGGGGCCACACCGGGGAGCTGTTTTTT. Protein: CASSLGGGHTGELFF.

The chain uses TRBV3-1 (or the pseudogene TRBV3-2) and TRBJ2-7, with 7 positions matching TRBD1. This CDR3 region has 15 residues. After removal of 4 bases from V and 4 bases from J, the junction contained 10 bases not matched to a gene. Germline V gene data show CDR1 as LGHDT and CDR2 as YNNKEL (reference sequence). The CDR3 DNA reads TGTGCCAGCAGCCCGCTTGGGACAGAAGAGTACGAGCAGTACTTC. Protein product: CASSPLGTEEYEQYF.

The genes are TRBV10-3 and TRBJ2-5; either TRBD1 or TRBD2 may fit D (5 bases each). Germline-derived CDR1 and CDR2 are ENHRY and SYGVKD. The CDR3 is 15 amino acids. Trimming shortened V by 2 bases and J by 3 bases, and 13 bases separated the two germline ends. The DNA for the CDR3 is TGTGCCATCAGTGAGGGGGCTCGGCGGGAAGAGACCCAGTACTTC. It encodes CAISEGARREETQYF.

This clone was seen only a few times. V usage is TRBV6-1 and J usage is TRBJ1-4; D uncertain. V gave up 0 bases and J gave up 4 bases, with 6 bases separating them. This CDR3 comprises 14 residues. Germline CDR1 and CDR2: MNHNS and SASEGT. Written as DNA, the CDR3 is TGTGCCAGCAGTGAAGCAGGGTTTAATGAAAAACTGTTTTTT. This encodes CASSEAGFNEKLFF.

The chain links TRBV4-2 to TRBJ1-1; D might be TRBD1 (5 bases). This CDR3 is 13 amino acids long. The germline V gene encodes CDR1 LGHNA and CDR2 YNFKEQ. Trimming pared 7 bases from V and 2 bases from J, leaving 11 bases between. CDR3 region: CASTRVLNTEAFF. CDR3 bases: TGTGCCAGCACCAGGGTCTTAAACACTGAAGCTTTCTTT.